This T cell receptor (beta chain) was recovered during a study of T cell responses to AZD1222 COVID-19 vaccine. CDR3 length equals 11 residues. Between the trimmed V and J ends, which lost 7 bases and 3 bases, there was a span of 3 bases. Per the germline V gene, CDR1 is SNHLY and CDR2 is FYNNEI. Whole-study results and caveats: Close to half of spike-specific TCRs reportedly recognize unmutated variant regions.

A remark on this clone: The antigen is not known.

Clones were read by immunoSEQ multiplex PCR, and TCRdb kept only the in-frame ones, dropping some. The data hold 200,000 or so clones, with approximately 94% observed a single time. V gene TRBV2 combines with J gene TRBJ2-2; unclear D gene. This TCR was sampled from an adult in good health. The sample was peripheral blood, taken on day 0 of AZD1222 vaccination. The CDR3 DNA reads TGTGCCAGCACGGACACCGGGGAGCTGTTTTTT. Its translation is CASTDTGELFF.